This T cell receptor beta chain was identified during a study of immune cell composition in non-small cell lung cancer (TCRdb year 2017). About the investigation overall: To assign histologic subtype, which was mostly lung adenocarcinoma or squamous cell carcinoma, H&E was combined with p63, CK5, Napsin A and TTF-1 immunohistochemistry. TCR-beta sequencing from Adaptive Biotechnologies was done on approximately 36 paired sets of NSCLC tumour and non-adjacent lung specimens and on around 27 tumour-only specimens. Four tumour specimens that had TCR-beta data belonged to rare histological subtypes and were left out of the subtype comparisons. Supplementary cohort #1 consisted of 10 lung adenocarcinoma cases with paired tumour/lung TCR-beta sequencing and with TIL populations generated to assess tumour reactivity. Study-wide findings and limitations: Nearly half of NSCLC cases had tumour-associated clones >0.5%, with more than 70% of squamous carcinomas showing such clones compared with more than 25% of adenocarcinomas. In ten to eleven adenocarcinoma cases, maximal tumour-associated clone frequency correlated strongly with TIL tumour reactivity, whereas overall clonality did not. Smoking pack-years did not significantly correlate with tumour TCR-beta clonality. The reactivity cohort contained only 9 to 10 cases, and the tumour-reactive clones were not shown to have sequences in common with the dominant in vivo tumour-associated clones.

Normal lung samples came from the same patient and consisted of non-adjacent lung tissue collected as far from the tumour as possible, at a distance of at least 3 cm. Frozen aliquots of unsorted single-cell suspensions were used for genomic DNA extraction with the QIAamp DNA kit. Tissues were received within 2 hours of resection and processed immediately into single-cell suspensions. Tissue was broken up mechanically, digested enzymatically with DNase I, collagenase I and hyaluronidase for about 29 minutes at 37 degrees C, and then filtered and RBC-lysed. A two-step multiplex PCR was used to amplify TCR-beta CDR3 regions from genomic DNA, and Illumina-compatible adaptors were added in the second step. TCR-beta immunosequencing was performed on an Illumina platform as a commercial immunoSEQ service. The source study handled its data this way. Repertoires were described by productive clonality and by Top 10 Clones, which is the percentage of T-cell templates coming from the ten most frequent sequences. Productive clonality ranged from 0 to 1, with 1 indicating a monoclonal population. Tumour-associated clones were defined as sequences comprising at least 0.1% of tumour T-cell templates but absent from matched non-adjacent lung, identified via log10 scatter plots. Analyses were done in GraphPad Prism7 and R, with Student's t-tests for two-group comparisons, ANOVA for stages, and linear regression for relationships. This is the immuneACCESS table as TCRdb keeps it, with only in-frame sequences that have V and J called. A part of the clones is gone; compared with another copy, unresolved V genes explain less than half, and the rest is unexplained. That table supplies the V and J calls and clone size; D and trimming were determined from the DNA. The sample table shows 3,600 or so clones, and around 84% are seen once. Around 12% of the sample rests with the top ten.

V is pared back by 3 bases and J by 0 bases, with 6 bases lying between the germline termini. Inclusive of the bounding cysteine and phenylalanine, the CDR3 is 13 residues long. Only the CDR3 part of the read is kept: 39 bases, read in frame from the first base. The germline V gene (reference sequence) sets CDR1 to SGHKS and CDR2 to YYEKEE. This clone was found once. The antigen it recognizes is unknown. No much larger clone is present one base from it, and per-base qualities are unavailable. Sequencing was carried out using non-adjacent lung tissue. Rearrangement joined TRBV5-5 to TRBJ1-2, with the D gene call left open. The TCR was taken from a human donor with non-small cell lung cancer. The CDR3: CASSSGTNYGYTF. The nucleotide sequence reads TGTGCCAGCAGCTCCGGGACTAACTATGGCTACACCTTC.